Below are 18 T cell receptor beta chains sequenced from a single sample in a study of blood T cell repertoires in COVID-19. Using immunoSEQ multiplex PCR, the repertoire was profiled, and TCRdb retains in-frame clones only, with some absent. This table has about 150,000 clones, more than 75% appearing once. Sequenced input: peripheral blood. The receptor set was obtained from a man aged 55 to 70 who had recovered from COVID-19.

This chain's CDR3 is CASRIQGNTEAFF. The CDR3 DNA reads TGTGCCAGCAGGATACAGGGAAACACTGAAGCTTTCTTT. The V gene is TRBV5-6, the J gene TRBJ1-1, with TRBD1 as a possible D gene (6 bases). V was clipped by 5 bases and J by 2 bases, with 10 bases between them. The CDR3 runs to 13 residues. CDR1 is SGHDT and CDR2 is YYEEEE in the germline V gene. The entire variable domain, with the rest obtained from reference TRBV5-6 and TRBJ1-1, is as follows: DAGVTQSPTHLIKTRGQQVTLRCSPKSGHDTVSWYQQALGQGPQFIFQYYEEEERQRGNFPDRFSGHQFPNYSSELNVNALLLGDSALYLCASRIQGNTEAFFGQGTRLTVV.

V and J are TRBV19 and TRBJ2-1, with 8 positions matching TRBD1. This CDR3 contains 15 residues. Germline V gene sequence: CDR1 LNHDA, CDR2 SQIVND (reference sequence). Trimming removed 5 bases from V and 5 bases from J; junction bases left unmatched: 8. In DNA, the CDR3 is TGTGCCAGTAGTTCCCGGACAGGGTCGGACAATGAGCAGTTCTTC. Protein: CASSSRTGSDNEQFF.

The rearrangement joins TRBV6-2 or TRBV6-3 to TRBJ2-2; 7 bases match TRBD2. This CDR3 is 16 amino acids long. J was trimmed by 3 bases and V by 5 bases; bases with no gene match: 9. The germline gives CDR1 MNHEY, CDR2 SVGEGT. The CDR3 DNA is TGTGCCAGCAGTCTCACGGGGAGGGGCCACACCGGGGAGCTGTTTTTT. It encodes CASSLTGRGHTGELFF.

This clone was picked up a small number of times. The chain carries TRBV30 and TRBJ1-6; 10 positions match TRBD1. Germline loops: CDR1 GTSNPN, CDR2 SVGIG (reference sequence). J was trimmed by 7 bases and V by 1 base; bases with no gene match: 1. The CDR3 extends over 14 amino acids. DNA of the CDR3: TGTGCCTGGAGTGGGACAGGGGGGAATTCACCCCTCCACTTT. Translation: CAWSGTGGNSPLHF.

The rearrangement joins TRBV29-1 to TRBJ1-2, with 8 bases lining up with TRBD1. Looked up from germline, CDR1 is SQVTM and CDR2 is ANQGSEA. V was clipped by 7 bases and J by 3 bases; unmatched bases: 10. CDR3 length: 14 residues. CDR3 in DNA: TGCAGCGGACGGACAGGGCAAGAGGACTATGGCTACACCTTC. Protein product: CSGRTGQEDYGYTF.

V and J are TRBV18 and TRBJ2-3; a weak D match, TRBD2 (6 bases). V lost 6 bases to trimming and J lost 3 bases, with 13 bases between them. The germline CDR1 and CDR2 sequences are KGHSH and LQKENI. The CDR3 runs 14 residues. The CDR3 region is CASSPGVGTDTQYF. CDR3 nucleotides: TGTGCCAGCTCGCCGGGGGTTGGAACAGATACGCAGTATTTT.

The chain employs TRBV10-3 and TRBJ2-2; the D gene is possibly TRBD1 (5 bases). The CDR3 is 18 amino acids. The V and J ends lost 0 bases and 0 bases respectively, with 14 bases between them. Germline V gene sequence: CDR1 ENHRY, CDR2 SYGVKD. The CDR3 DNA is TGTGCCATCAGTGAGTCGGTAGGGGATACGACGAACACCGGGGAGCTGTTTTTT. Its protein product is CAISESVGDTTNTGELFF.

The J gene is TRBJ2-5, the V gene TRBV4-2; 14 nucleotides match TRBD2. CDR3 length equals 18 residues. V dropped 1 base and J dropped 5; count of bases not matched to a gene: 9. The germline CDR1 and CDR2 sequences are LGHNA and YNFKEQ. DNA for the CDR3: TGTGCCAGCAGCCAAGCCTTGACTAGCGGGAGGGCCGGGGAGACCCAGTACTTC. Residues: CASSQALTSGRAGETQYF.

The chain recombines TRBV28 with TRBJ2-5, with 12 nucleotides matching TRBD1. The germline V gene encodes CDR1 MDHEN and CDR2 SYDVKM. With 4 bases clipped from V and 5 bases from J, the junction kept 8 bases outside the gene matches. The CDR3 has 16 residues. In DNA form, the CDR3 reads TGTGCCAGCAGTTCGACCGGGACAGGGGGCGTCGAGACCCAGTACTTC. Residues: CASSSTGTGGVETQYF.

The chain combines TRBV28 with TRBJ2-3; the match to TRBD1 covers 9 bases. Germline CDR1 reads MDHEN; CDR2 reads SYDVKM. J was trimmed by 3 bases and V by 6 bases; bases with no gene match: 10. The CDR3 runs to 16 residues. The CDR3 loop is CASSPNDRGRTDTQYF. The CDR3 DNA is TGTGCCAGCAGCCCTAATGACAGGGGGAGGACAGATACGCAGTATTTT.

The chain links TRBV5-5 to TRBJ1-3, with 10 bases fitting TRBD1. CDR3 length: 14 amino acids. The germline CDR1 and CDR2 sequences are SGHKS and YYEKEE (reference sequence). The V segment lost 0 bases and the J segment 11 bases; nucleotides outside the gene matches: 5. The CDR3 spells CASSLEGQGLSIYF. The CDR3 coding sequence is TGTGCCAGCAGCTTGGAGGGACAGGGGTTGTCCATATATTTT.

The CDR3 is CASSRTSGRAKDTQYF. CDR3 nucleotide sequence: TGTGCCAGCAGTCGGACTAGCGGGAGGGCCAAAGATACGCAGTATTTT. The chain is built from TRBV11-3 and TRBJ2-3, with TRBD2 matching 15 bases. CDR1 SGHNT and CDR2 YENEEA come from the germline V gene. The length of the CDR3 is 16 residues. After removal of 6 bases from V and 5 bases from J, the junction contained 6 bases not matched to a gene.

The V gene is TRBV24-1, the J gene TRBJ2-1; TRBD1 might be the D (6 bases). The length of the CDR3 is 18 residues. Germline V gene data show CDR1 as KGHDR and CDR2 as SFDVKD. V dropped 4 bases and J dropped 4 bases, with 22 bases sitting between them. The CDR3 here is CATSDSFKPGHGYNEQFF. CDR3 DNA: TGTGCCACCAGTGACAGCTTTAAACCGGGACACGGATACAATGAGCAGTTCTTC.

The chain employs TRBV3-1 (or the pseudogene TRBV3-2) and TRBJ2-1; perhaps TRBD1 as D (6 bases). Germline assignment: CDR1 LGHDT and CDR2 YNNKEL (reference sequence). This CDR3 has 16 residues. Trimming stripped 6 bases from V and 4 bases from J, with 19 bases between. Written as DNA, the CDR3 is TGTGCCAGCAGTAAACGAGCAGGGGCCGTATACAATGAGCAGTTCTTC. It yields the protein CASSKRAGAVYNEQFF.

The rearrangement joins TRBV24-1 to TRBJ2-5, with 12 nucleotides matching TRBD1. This CDR3 comprises 15 residues. Germline lookup yields CDR1 KGHDR and CDR2 SFDVKD. The V and J ends lost 5 bases and 4 bases, in that order; junction bases with no gene match: 4. The CDR3 spells CATSGGTGGVETQYF. As DNA, the CDR3 is TGTGCCACCAGTGGGGGGACAGGGGGCGTAGAGACCCAGTACTTC.

This sequence joins TRBV5-1 and TRBJ2-3, with 8 bases identical to TRBD2. V gave up 5 bases and J gave up 6 bases; unmatched junction bases: 11. This CDR3 region has 15 residues. Germline assignment: CDR1 SGHRS and CDR2 YFSETQ. CDR3 bases: TGCGCCAGCAGGTTAAGGTCTGGCGGGAGGGATACGCAGTATTTT. It is translated as CASRLRSGGRDTQYF.

The gene calls are TRBV6-6 and TRBJ2-3; TRBD2 might be the D (7 bases). Germline CDR1 is MNHNY and CDR2 is SVGAGI (reference sequence). V was cut by 9 bases and J by 0 bases, with 13 bases left in between. The CDR3 is 14 amino acids. DNA of the CDR3: TGTGCCAGTGATGGGGGGGCTAGCACAGATACGCAGTATTTT. Its protein product is CASDGGASTDTQYF.

This rearrangement joins TRBV6-5 to TRBJ1-2; perhaps TRBD1 as D (6 bases). Trimming took 0 bases from V and 6 from J, leaving 14 bases between them. CDR3 length equals 15 residues. The germline CDR1 and CDR2 sequences are MNHEY and SVGAGI. CDR3 residues: CASSYSNAGVHGYTF. The CDR3 coding sequence is TGTGCCAGCAGTTACTCGAACGCAGGGGTCCATGGCTACACCTTC.